The sequence of this T cell receptor (beta chain) was determined in a study of blood T cell repertoires in COVID-19. Overall study: Spain, Italy and the United States supplied samples that represented acute and convalescent COVID-19.

Clones were sequenced by immunoSEQ multiplex PCR, and TCRdb holds only the in-frame ones, with some missing. Altogether 45,000 to 65,000 clones are present, roughly 87% being singletons, with the ten largest covering 4.5% to 5.5%. Sequenced material: peripheral blood. This TCR was sampled from an elderly man in a cohort sampled during active COVID-19.

CDR3 nucleotide sequence: TGCAGCTCCTACGGGGTTCACTTTGAAGCTTTCTTT. Translation gives CSSYGVHFEAFF. The chain employs TRBV29-1 and TRBJ1-1; the D is unclear. Germline assignment: CDR1 SQVTM and CDR2 ANQGSEA. The V end was cut by 8 bases, the J end by 7 bases, with 17 bases between. The CDR3 sequence is 12 residues long. Using reference TRBV29-1 and TRBJ1-1 for the parts outside the CDR3, the full variable domain is SAVISQKPSRDICQRGTSLTIQCQVDSQVTMMFWYRQQPGQSLTLIATANQGSEATYESGFVIDKFPISRPNLTFSTLTVSNMSPEDSSIYLCSSYGVHFEAFFGQGTRLTVV.